Described below is a single T cell receptor beta chain sequence and its context. This sample was included in a study of T cell changes during pregnancy in multiple sclerosis. Measured with immunoSEQ multiplex PCR; TCRdb has only the in-frame clones, and not every one. The sample includes 40,000 to 50,000 clones, around nine tenths of them seen just once. The CDR3 loop spans 16 amino acids. V was pared by 1 base and J by 0 bases, with 10 bases between. Germline CDR1 SGHVS, CDR2 FQNEAQ. The chain recombines TRBV7-8 with TRBJ1-5; tentative D call: TRBD1 (5 bases). The input for sequencing was CD8+ T cells from peripheral blood mononuclear cells, taken in the third trimester of pregnancy. This receptor was identified in a female donor with multiple sclerosis, enrolled in a pregnancy study. CDR3 sequence (DNA): TGTGCCAGCAGCTTAGGCGACAGCGATAGCAATCAGCCCCAGCATTTT. Protein: CASSLGDSDSNQPQHF.